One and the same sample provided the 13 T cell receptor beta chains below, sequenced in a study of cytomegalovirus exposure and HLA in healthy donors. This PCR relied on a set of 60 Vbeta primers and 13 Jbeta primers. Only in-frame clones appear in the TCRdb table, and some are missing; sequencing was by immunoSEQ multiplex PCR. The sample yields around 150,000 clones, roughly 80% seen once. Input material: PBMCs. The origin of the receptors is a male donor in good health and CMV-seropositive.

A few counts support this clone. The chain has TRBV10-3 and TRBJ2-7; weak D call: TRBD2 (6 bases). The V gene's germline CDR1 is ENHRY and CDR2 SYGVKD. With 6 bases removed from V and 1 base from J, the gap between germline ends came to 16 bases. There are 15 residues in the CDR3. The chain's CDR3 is CAIRTRRDNSYEQYF. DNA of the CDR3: TGTGCCATCAGGACGCGGCGGGATAATTCCTACGAGCAGTACTTC.

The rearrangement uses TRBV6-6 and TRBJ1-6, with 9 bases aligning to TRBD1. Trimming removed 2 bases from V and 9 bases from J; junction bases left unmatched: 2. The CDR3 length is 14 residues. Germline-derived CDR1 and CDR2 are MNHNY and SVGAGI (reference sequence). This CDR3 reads CASSYRDRASPLHF. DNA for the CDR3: TGTGCCAGCAGTTACCGGGACAGGGCTTCACCCCTCCACTTT.

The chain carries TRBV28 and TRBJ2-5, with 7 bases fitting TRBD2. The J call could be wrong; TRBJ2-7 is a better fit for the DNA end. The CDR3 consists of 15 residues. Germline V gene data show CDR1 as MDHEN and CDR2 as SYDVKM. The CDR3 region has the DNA TGTGCCAGCAGGGGGGGGTCGGGGGGCTCCTACGAGCAGTACTTC. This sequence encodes CASRGGSGGSYEQYF.

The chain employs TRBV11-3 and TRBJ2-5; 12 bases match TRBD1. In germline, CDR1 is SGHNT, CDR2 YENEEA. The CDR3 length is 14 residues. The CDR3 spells CASGTGGGQETQYF. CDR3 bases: TGTGCGTCAGGGACAGGGGGCGGCCAAGAGACCCAGTACTTC.

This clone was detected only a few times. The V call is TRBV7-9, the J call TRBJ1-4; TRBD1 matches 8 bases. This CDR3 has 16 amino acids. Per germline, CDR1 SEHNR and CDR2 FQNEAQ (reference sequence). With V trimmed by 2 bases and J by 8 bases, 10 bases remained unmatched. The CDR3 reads CASSLQGARIYEKLFF. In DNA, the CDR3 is TGTGCCAGCAGCTTACAGGGGGCCCGCATCTACGAAAAACTGTTTTTT. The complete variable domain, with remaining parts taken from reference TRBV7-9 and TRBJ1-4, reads DTGVSQNPRHKITKRGQNVTFRCDPISEHNRLYWYRQTLGQGPEFLTYFQNEAQLEKSRLLSDRFSAERPKGSFSTLEIQRTEQGDSAMYLCASSLQGARIYEKLFFGSGTQLSVL.

The CDR3 DNA sequence: TGTGCCAGCAGGGCGAGCGGGAGGGAAAATGAGCAGTTCTTC. Amino acid sequence: CASRASGRENEQFF. The chain employs TRBV6-6 and TRBJ2-1; TRBD2 matches 10 bases. CDR3 length: 14 residues. Germline lookup yields CDR1 MNHNY and CDR2 SVGAGI (reference sequence). V was pared by 6 bases and J by 7 bases, with 6 bases of the junction left unmatched.

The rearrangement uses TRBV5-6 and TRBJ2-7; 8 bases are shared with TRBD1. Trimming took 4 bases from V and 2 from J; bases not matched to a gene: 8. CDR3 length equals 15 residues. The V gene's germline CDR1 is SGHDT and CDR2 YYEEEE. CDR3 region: CASSPRTGPTYEQYF. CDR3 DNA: TGTGCCAGCAGCCCCCGGACAGGGCCAACCTACGAGCAGTACTTC. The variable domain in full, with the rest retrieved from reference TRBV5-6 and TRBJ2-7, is DAGVTQSPTHLIKTRGQQVTLRCSPKSGHDTVSWYQQALGQGPQFIFQYYEEEERQRGNFPDRFSGHQFPNYSSELNVNALLLGDSALYLCASSPRTGPTYEQYFGPGTRLTVT.

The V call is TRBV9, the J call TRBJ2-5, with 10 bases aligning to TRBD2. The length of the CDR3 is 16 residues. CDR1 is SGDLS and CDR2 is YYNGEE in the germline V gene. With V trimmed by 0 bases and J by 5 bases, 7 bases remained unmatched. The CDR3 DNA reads TGTGCCAGCAGCGTAGGGGCTAGCGGGAGTCTCGAGACCCAGTACTTC. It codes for CASSVGASGSLETQYF.

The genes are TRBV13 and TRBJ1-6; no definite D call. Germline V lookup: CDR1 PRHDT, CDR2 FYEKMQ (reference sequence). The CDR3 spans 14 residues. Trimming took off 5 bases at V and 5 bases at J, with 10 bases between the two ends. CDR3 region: CASSPGRNNSPLHF. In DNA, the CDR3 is TGTGCCAGCAGCCCGGGAAGAAATAATTCACCCCTCCACTTT.

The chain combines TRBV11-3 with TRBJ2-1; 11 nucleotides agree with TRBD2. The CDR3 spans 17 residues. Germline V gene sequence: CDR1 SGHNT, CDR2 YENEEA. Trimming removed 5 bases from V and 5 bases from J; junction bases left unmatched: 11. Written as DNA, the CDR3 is TGTGCCAGCAGCCCCCGCGCGGGACTAGCGGCTCACAATGAGCAGTTCTTC. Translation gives CASSPRAGLAAHNEQFF.

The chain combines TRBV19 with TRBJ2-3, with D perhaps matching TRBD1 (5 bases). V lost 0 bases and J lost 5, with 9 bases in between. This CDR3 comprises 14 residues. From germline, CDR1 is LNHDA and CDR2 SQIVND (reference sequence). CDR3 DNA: TGTGCCAGTAGTATAGATGGGGCTGAAGATACGCAGTATTTT. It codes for CASSIDGAEDTQYF. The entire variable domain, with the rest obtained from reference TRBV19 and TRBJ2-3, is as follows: DGGITQSPKYLFRKEGQNVTLSCEQNLNHDAMYWYRQDPGQGLRLIYYSQIVNDFQKGDIAEGYSVSREKKESFPLTVTSAQKNPTAFYLCASSIDGAEDTQYFGPGTRLTVL.

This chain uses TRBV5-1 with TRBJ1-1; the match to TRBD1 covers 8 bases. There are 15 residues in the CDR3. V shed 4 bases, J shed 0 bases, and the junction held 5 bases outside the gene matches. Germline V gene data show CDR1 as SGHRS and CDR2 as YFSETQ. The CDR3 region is CASSGRTGLNTEAFF. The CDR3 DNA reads TGCGCCAGCAGCGGGCGGACAGGGCTGAACACTGAAGCTTTCTTT.

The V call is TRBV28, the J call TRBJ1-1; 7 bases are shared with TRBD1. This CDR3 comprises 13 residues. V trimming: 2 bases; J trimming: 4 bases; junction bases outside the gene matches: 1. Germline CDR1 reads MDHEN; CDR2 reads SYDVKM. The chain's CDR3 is CASSLAGGTEAFF. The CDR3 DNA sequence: TGTGCCAGCAGTTTAGCAGGGGGCACTGAAGCTTTCTTT.